A single sample is the source of the 11 T cell receptor beta chains below, sequenced in a study of blood T cell repertoires in COVID-19. Some clones are missing from TCRdb's copy, which holds only in-frame ones; the method was immunoSEQ multiplex PCR. The sample lists fewer than 200,000 clones; about four fifths were seen once. Sequenced: PBMCs or T cells enriched from blood (not recorded which). The receptors originated from a woman in her 50s in a cohort exposed to, infected with or recovered from COVID-19 (not recorded which).

To note about this clone: This may stem from a read error, because a much larger clone lies one nucleotide away. The chain recombines TRBV10-3 with TRBJ2-3; 13 bases are shared with TRBD2. From germline, CDR1 is ENHRY and CDR2 SYGVKD. Trimming at V came to 8 bases and at J to 0 bases, leaving 2 bases not matched to a gene. The CDR3 is 15 residues long. CDR3 nucleotides: TGTGCCATCGGGGGACTAGCGGGGAGCACAGATACGCAGTATTTT. It encodes CAIGGLAGSTDTQYF.

A few counts support this clone. V and J are TRBV30 and TRBJ1-4; 7 bases are a match to TRBD1. The J segment lost 7 bases and the V segment lost 5 bases, leaving 10 bases of the junction unmatched. Germline lookup yields CDR1 GTSNPN and CDR2 SVGIG (reference sequence). This CDR3 has 14 residues. The CDR3 spells CAWRSGTDSEKLFF. The CDR3 DNA sequence: TGTGCCTGGCGCTCCGGGACAGATTCTGAAAAACTGTTTTTT.

This clone was picked up a small number of times. This chain uses TRBV5-5 with TRBJ2-5; no clear D. V shed 3 bases and J shed 5 bases, with 11 bases lying between them. Germline-derived CDR1 and CDR2 are SGHKS and YYEKEE (reference sequence). The CDR3 consists of 13 residues. The CDR3 here is CASSSPLTETQYF. As DNA, the CDR3 is TGTGCCAGCAGCTCCCCCCTGACTGAGACCCAGTACTTC.

The gene calls are TRBV27 and TRBJ1-3, with D possibly TRBD1 on 5 matching bases. V was trimmed by 5 bases and J by 3 bases, leaving 17 bases between them. Germline lookup yields CDR1 MNHEY and CDR2 SMNVEV (reference sequence). The CDR3 extends over 16 amino acids. DNA of the CDR3: TGTGCCAGCAGTCCGGGGCGGGGAAGCCTTGGAAACACCATATATTTT. This encodes CASSPGRGSLGNTIYF.

The chain links TRBV5-4 to TRBJ2-4; 10 bases align to TRBD1. After removal of 4 bases from V and 6 bases from J, the junction contained 10 bases not matched to a gene. This CDR3 comprises 16 residues. Germline lookup yields CDR1 SGHNT and CDR2 YYREEE (reference sequence). For the CDR3, the DNA is TGTGCCAGCAGCGTAAGACAGGGGGCGATTAGAAACATTCAGTACTTC. As protein: CASSVRQGAIRNIQYF.

This CDR3 is CATSDLESGTGDYNEQFF. CDR3 nucleotide sequence: TGTGCCACCAGTGATCTAGAATCAGGGACAGGTGATTACAATGAGCAGTTCTTC. V gene TRBV24-1 combines with J gene TRBJ2-1; 8 nucleotides match TRBD1. With V trimmed by 3 bases and J by 4 bases, 13 bases remained unmatched. The germline gives CDR1 KGHDR, CDR2 SFDVKD. This CDR3 contains 18 residues.

The gene calls are TRBV27 and TRBJ2-1; TRBD1 matches at 9 bases. The ends lost 7 bases at V and 6 bases at J; junction bases unmatched: 4. The germline V gene encodes CDR1 MNHEY and CDR2 SMNVEV (reference sequence). This CDR3 comprises 13 residues. The CDR3 DNA reads TGTGCCAGCAAAAAGGACAGGGGCAATGAGCAGTTCTTC. It yields the protein CASKKDRGNEQFF.

The chain has TRBV7-9 and TRBJ2-7, with D perhaps TRBD2 (6 bases). CDR1 and CDR2 from the germline V gene are SEHNR and FQNEAQ (reference sequence). There are 14 residues in the CDR3. Trimming took off 4 bases at V and 5 bases at J, with 15 bases between the two ends. CDR3 bases: TGTGCCAGCAGCTCGGAGGGCTCCCCTCACGAGCAGTACTTC. Translation: CASSSEGSPHEQYF.

This clone appeared once. This chain uses TRBV3-1 (or the pseudogene TRBV3-2) with TRBJ2-7, with 12 bases that match TRBD2. V lost 3 bases and J lost 4; bases outside the gene matches: 4. Germline loops: CDR1 LGHDT, CDR2 YNNKEL (reference sequence). The CDR3 is 15 amino acids. CDR3 in DNA: TGTGCCAGCAGCCACGGACTAGCGGGAAAGTACGAGCAGTACTTC. Its protein is CASSHGLAGKYEQYF.

The rearrangement links TRBV5-1 to TRBJ1-2, with D perhaps matching TRBD1 (6 bases). V was cut by 0 bases and J by 0 bases, with 9 bases left in between. The CDR3 is 15 amino acids. From germline, CDR1 is SGHRS and CDR2 YFSETQ. CDR3 region: CASSLAQGPNYGYTF. In nucleotides, the CDR3 is TGCGCCAGCAGCTTGGCACAGGGCCCTAACTATGGCTACACCTTC.

This clone has only a few counts. This chain connects TRBV4-1 to TRBJ1-2, with D unresolved. V lost 4 bases to trimming and J lost 4 bases, with 10 bases between them. Per the germline V gene, CDR1 is MGHRA and CDR2 is YSYEKL. This CDR3 has 13 amino acids. The CDR3 region is CASSLSVSYGYTF. As DNA, the CDR3 is TGCGCCAGCAGCCTTTCGGTCTCCTATGGCTACACCTTC.